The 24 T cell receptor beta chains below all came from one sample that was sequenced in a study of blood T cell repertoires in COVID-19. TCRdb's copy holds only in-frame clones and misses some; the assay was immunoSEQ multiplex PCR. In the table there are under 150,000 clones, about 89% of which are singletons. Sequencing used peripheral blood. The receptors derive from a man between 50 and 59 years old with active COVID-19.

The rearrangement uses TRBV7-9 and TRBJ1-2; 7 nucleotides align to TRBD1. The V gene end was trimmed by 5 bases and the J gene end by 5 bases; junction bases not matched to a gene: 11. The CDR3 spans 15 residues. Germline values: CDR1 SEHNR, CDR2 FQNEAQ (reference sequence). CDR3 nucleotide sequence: TGTGCCAGCAGCCCCGACCGGGGACAGTTATATGGCTACACCTTC. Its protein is CASSPDRGQLYGYTF.

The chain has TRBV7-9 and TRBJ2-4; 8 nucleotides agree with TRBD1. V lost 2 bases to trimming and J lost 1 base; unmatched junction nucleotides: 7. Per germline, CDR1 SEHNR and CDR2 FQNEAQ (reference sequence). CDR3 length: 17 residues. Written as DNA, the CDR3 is TGTGCCAGCAGCTTATCTGGAACAGGGGGGGCCAAAAACATTCAGTACTTC. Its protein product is CASSLSGTGGAKNIQYF.

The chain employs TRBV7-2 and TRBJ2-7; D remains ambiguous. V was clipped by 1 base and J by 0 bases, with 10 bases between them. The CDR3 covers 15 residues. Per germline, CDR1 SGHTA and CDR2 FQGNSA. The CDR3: CASSLGVASSYEQYF. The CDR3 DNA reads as TGTGCCAGCAGCTTAGGGGTAGCCAGCTCCTACGAGCAGTACTTC. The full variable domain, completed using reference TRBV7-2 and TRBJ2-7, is GAGVSQSPSNKVTEKGKDVELRCDPISGHTALYWYRQSLGQGLEFLIYFQGNSAPDKSGLPSDRFSAERTGGSVSTLTIQRTQQEDSAVYLCASSLGVASSYEQYFGPGTRLTVT.

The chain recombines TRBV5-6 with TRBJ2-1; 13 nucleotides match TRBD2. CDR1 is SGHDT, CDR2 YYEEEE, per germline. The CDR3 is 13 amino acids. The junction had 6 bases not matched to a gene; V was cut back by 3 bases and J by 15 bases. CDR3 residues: CASSYGLAGVVFF. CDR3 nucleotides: TGTGCCAGCAGCTACGGACTAGCGGGGGTAGTGTTCTTC.

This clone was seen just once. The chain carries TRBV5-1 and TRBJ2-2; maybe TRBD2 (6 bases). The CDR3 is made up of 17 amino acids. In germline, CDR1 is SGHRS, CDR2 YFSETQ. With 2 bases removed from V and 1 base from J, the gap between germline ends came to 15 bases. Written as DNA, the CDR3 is TGCGCCAGCAGCTTTATCTTTGGAGGGGTGAACACCGGGGAGCTGTTTTTT. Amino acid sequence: CASSFIFGGVNTGELFF.

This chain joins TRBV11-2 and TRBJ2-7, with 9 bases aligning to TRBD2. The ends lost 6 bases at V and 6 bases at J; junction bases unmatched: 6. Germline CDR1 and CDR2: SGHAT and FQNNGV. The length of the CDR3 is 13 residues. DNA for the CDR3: TGTGCCAGCAGGCGGGGGGGGATCGGCGAGCAGTACTTC. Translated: CASRRGGIGEQYF.

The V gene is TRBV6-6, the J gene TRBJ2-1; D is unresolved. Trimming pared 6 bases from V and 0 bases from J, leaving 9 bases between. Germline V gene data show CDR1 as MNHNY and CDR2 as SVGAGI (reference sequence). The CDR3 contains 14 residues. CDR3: CASRRGSSYNEQFF. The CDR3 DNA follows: TGTGCCAGCAGACGAGGCAGCTCCTACAATGAGCAGTTCTTC.

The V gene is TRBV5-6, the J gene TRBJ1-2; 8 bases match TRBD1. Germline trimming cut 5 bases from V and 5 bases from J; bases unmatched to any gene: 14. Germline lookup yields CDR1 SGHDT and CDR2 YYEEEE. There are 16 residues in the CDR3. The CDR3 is CASRRDRPLSGYGYTF. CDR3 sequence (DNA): TGTGCCAGCAGGCGGGACAGGCCGCTTTCAGGATATGGCTACACCTTC.

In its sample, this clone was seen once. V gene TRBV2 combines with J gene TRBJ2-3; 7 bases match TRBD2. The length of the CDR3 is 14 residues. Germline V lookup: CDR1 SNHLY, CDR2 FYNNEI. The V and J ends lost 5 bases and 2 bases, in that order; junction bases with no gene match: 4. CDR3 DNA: TGTGCCAGCAGTCGGGACTACCACACAGATACGCAGTATTTT. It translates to CASSRDYHTDTQYF.

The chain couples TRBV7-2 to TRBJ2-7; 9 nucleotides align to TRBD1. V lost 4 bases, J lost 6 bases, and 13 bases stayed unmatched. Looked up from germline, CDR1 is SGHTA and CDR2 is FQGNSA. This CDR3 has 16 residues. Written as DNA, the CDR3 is TGTGCCAGCAGCTCTCAACCGGGACAGGGTTTTTTCGAGCAGTACTTC. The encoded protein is CASSSQPGQGFFEQYF.

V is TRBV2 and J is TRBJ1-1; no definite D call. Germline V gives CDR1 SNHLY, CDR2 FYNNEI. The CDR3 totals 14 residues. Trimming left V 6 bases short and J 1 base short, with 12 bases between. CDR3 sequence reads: CASRSGRGNTEAFF. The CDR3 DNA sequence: TGTGCCAGCAGAAGCGGTCGGGGGAACACTGAAGCTTTCTTT.

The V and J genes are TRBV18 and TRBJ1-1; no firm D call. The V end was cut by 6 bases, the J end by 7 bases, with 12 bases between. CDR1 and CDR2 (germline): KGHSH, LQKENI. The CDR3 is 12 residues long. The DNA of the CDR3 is TGTGCCAGCTCGGAGGCGGGGATTGAAGCTTTCTTT. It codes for CASSEAGIEAFF.

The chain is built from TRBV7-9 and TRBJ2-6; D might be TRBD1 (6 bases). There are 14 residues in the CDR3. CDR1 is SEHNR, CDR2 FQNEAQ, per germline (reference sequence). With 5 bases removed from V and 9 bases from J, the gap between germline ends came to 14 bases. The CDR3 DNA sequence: TGTGCCAGCAGCAATCCGACAGGTCTCAACGTCCTGACTTTC. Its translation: CASSNPTGLNVLTF.

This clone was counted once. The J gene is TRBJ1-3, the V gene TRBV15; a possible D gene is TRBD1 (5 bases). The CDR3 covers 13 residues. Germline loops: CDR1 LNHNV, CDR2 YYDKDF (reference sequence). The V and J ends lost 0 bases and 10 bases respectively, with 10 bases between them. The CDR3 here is CATSRDKGATIYF. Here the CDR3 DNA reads TGTGCCACCAGCAGAGACAAAGGGGCTACCATATATTTT.

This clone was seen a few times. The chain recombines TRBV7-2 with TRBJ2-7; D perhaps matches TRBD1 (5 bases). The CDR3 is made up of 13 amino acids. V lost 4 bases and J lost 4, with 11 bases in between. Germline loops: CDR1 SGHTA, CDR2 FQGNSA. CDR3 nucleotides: TGTGCCAGCAGCTCCTACCAGGGTTACGAGCAGTACTTC. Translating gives CASSSYQGYEQYF.

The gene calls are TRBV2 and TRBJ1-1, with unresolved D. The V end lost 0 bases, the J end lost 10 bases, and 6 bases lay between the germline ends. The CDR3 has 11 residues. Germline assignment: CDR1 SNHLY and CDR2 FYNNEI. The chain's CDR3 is CASSEAWAAFF. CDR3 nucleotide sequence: TGTGCCAGCAGTGAAGCTTGGGCAGCTTTCTTT.

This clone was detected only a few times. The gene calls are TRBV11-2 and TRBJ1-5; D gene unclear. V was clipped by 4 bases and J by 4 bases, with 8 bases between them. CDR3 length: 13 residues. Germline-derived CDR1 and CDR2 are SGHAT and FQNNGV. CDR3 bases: TGTGCCAGCAGCTCTAACCAAAATCAGCCCCAGCATTTT. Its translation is CASSSNQNQPQHF.

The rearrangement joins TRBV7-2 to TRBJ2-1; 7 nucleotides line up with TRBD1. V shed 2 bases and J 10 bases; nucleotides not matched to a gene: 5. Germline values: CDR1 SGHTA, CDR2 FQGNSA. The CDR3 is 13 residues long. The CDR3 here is CASSLFTGAEQFF. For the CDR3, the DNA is TGTGCCAGCAGCTTATTCACAGGGGCCGAGCAGTTCTTC. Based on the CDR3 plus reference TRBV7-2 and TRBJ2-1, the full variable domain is GAGVSQSPSNKVTEKGKDVELRCDPISGHTALYWYRQSLGQGLEFLIYFQGNSAPDKSGLPSDRFSAERTGGSVSTLTIQRTQQEDSAVYLCASSLFTGAEQFFGPGTRLTVL.

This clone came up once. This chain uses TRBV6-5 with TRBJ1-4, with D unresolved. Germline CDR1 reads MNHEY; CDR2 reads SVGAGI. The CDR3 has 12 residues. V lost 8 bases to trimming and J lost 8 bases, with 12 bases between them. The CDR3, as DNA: TGTGCCAGCCGCGCAGGAGGCGAAAAACTGTTTTTT. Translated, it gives CASRAGGEKLFF.

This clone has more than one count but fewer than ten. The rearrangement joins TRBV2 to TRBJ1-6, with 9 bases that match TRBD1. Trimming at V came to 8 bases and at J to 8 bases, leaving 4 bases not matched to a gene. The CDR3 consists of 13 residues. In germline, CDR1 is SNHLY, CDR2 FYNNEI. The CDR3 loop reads CASGGQGYSPLHF. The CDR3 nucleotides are TGTGCCAGCGGGGGACAGGGTTATTCACCCCTCCACTTT.

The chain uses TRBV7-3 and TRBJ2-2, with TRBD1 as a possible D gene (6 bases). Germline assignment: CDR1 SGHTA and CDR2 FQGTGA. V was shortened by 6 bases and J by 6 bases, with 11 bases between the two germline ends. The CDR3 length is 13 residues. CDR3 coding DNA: TGTGCCAGCAGTCACAGGGAAGCCGGGGAGCTGTTTTTT. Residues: CASSHREAGELFF.

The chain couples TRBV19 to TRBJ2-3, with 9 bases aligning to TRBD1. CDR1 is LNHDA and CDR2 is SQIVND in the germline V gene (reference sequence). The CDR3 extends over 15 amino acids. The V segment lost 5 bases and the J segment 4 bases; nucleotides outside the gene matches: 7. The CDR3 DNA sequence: TGTGCCAGTAGTTTCTCGGACAGGGGTGCAGATACGCAGTATTTT. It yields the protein CASSFSDRGADTQYF.

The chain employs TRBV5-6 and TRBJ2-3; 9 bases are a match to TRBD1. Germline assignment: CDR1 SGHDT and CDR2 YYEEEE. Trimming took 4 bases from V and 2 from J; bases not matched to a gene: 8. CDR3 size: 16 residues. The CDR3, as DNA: TGTGCCAGCAGCGCTTCCGGGACAGGGTTCACAGATACGCAGTATTTT. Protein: CASSASGTGFTDTQYF.

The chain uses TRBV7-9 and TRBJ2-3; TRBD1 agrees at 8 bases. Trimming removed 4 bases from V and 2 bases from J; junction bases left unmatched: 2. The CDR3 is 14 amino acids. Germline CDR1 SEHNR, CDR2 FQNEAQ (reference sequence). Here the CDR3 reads CASSSDRATDTQYF. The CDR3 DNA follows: TGTGCCAGCAGCTCGGACAGGGCCACAGATACGCAGTATTTT.